This TCR beta chain comes out of a study of blood T cell repertoires in COVID-19 (dated by TCRdb to the early 2020s). A note on the overall study: The collaborator samples originated in the United States, Italy and Spain and spanned the acute and convalescent phases of COVID-19. The material from the prospective study consisted of cDNA or gDNA derived from T cells, B-cell-depleted T cells, or PBMCs. Subjects who had been exposed to COVID-19, were actively infected with it, or had recovered from it provided the deeply sampled blood TCRbeta repertoires that made up the dataset. The repertoires were released in a freely available public database intended as a resource for research on the immune response to SARS-CoV-2. Samples came from the ongoing ImmuneRACE study (first 160 participants) plus 1,254 subjects from 6 global collaborators. Nearly every sample came with metadata listing a de-identified subject ID, COVID-19 status, age in years and sex. Where available, HLA class I and class II types were taken from metadata supplied by the sample provider and were not determined by assay-based typing.

CDR1 is given as SGHTA and CDR2 as FQGNSA, both from the germline V gene. V loses 3 bases at its end and J loses 6 bases; junction bases beyond the gene matches: 4. The CDR3 has 14 amino acids, counting the end cysteine and phenylalanine. Solely the CDR3 DNA is kept, with 42 bases framed from the first base. Overall study results and their limits: Clinical and demographic metadata were provided uncurated, with the amount varying by source and participant.

A word on this clone: No cognate antigen has been identified for it. Nothing much larger sits one base from this clone, and base qualities are not available.

Enrolling through a virtual design, the prospective study's participants ranged in age from roughly 18 to 100 years and lived across some 23 United States geographic areas. In the prospective study, participants were assigned to cohorts based on the clinical history participants reported in a screening survey and a study questionnaire. Recovered participants in ImmuneRACE Cohort 3 were defined by two consecutive negative NP/OP PCR tests, clearance by a healthcare professional, or resolution of symptoms. In the prospective study, whole blood, serum and a nasopharyngeal or oropharyngeal swab were collected from each participant by mobile phlebotomists. Over a roughly 2-month period, participants in the prospective study had the option of providing additional blood draws and questionnaires. Before DNA extraction, prospective study blood samples were shipped either frozen or at room temperature. TCRbeta CDR3 regions were amplified from genomic DNA using the immunoSEQ Assay, a bias-controlled multiplex PCR. From the authors' description of their analysis: The number of nucleated cells in each sample was estimated by amplification of reference gene primers within the assay. Sequence reads were collapsed and filtered to measure the absolute abundance of every unique TCRbeta CDR3 rearrangement. For each sample, productive Simpson clonality was calculated by taking the square root of Simpson's diversity index across productive rearrangements. In TCRdb, the immuneACCESS table is reduced to in-frame sequences with V and J assigned. These tables do not hold every clone; where another copy was compared, an unresolved V gene accounts for under half, and the others remain unexplained. That table supplies the V and J calls and clone size; D and trimming were determined from the DNA. In this sample the table shows 490,000 or so clones, about nine tenths of which occur a single time. Approximately 8.3% of the sample rests with the top ten.

This TCR came from a woman aged 55-70 years who had recovered from COVID-19. Recombination linked TRBV7-2 to TRBJ2-2; 7 junctional bases match TRBD2. The sequencing sample was made of PBMCs or T cells enriched from blood (not recorded which). The DNA sequence reads TGTGCCAGCAGCTTGACTGGACTAGCCGGGGAGCTGTTTTTT. This codes for CASSLTGLAGELFF.